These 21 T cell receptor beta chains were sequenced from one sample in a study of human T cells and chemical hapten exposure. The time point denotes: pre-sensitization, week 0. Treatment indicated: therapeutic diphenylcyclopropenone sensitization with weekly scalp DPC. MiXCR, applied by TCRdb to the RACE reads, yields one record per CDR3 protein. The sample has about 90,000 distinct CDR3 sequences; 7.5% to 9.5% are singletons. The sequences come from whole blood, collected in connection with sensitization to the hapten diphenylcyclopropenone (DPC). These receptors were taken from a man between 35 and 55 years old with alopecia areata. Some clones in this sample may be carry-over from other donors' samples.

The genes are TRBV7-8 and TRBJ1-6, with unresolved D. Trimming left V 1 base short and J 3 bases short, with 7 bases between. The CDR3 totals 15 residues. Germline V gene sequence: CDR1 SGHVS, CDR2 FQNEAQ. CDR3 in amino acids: CASSLELNYNSPLHF. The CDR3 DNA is TGTGCCAGCAGCTTAGAACTCAACTATAATTCACCCCTCCACTTT.

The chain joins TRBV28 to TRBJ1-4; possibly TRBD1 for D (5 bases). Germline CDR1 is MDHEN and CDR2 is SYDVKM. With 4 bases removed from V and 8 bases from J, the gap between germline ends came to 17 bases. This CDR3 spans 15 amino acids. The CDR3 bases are TGTGCCAGCAGTTCCCCCCCAGGGATGGGCGAAAAACTGTTTTTT. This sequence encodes CASSSPPGMGEKLFF.

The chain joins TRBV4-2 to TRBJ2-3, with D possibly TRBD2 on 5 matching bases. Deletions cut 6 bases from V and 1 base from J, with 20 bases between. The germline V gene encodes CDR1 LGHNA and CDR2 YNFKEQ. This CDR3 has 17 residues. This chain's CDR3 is CASSQALASRGTDTQYF. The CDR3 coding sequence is TGTGCCAGCAGTCAGGCTTTAGCGTCCCGGGGCACAGATACGCAGTATTTT.

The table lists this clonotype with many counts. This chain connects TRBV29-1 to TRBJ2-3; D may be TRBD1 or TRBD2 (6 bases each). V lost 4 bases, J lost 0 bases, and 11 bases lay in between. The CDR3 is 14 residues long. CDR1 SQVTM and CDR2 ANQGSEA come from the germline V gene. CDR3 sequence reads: CSVGRGTSTDTQYF. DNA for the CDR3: TGCAGCGTTGGAAGGGGGACTAGCACAGATACGCAGTATTTT.

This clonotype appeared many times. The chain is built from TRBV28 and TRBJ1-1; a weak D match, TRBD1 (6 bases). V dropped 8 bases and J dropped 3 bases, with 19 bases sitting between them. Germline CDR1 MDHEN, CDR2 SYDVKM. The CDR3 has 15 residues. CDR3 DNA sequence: TGTGCCAGCCCAACCGAAACAGGGAAGGACACTGAAGCTTTCTTT. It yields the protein CASPTETGKDTEAFF.

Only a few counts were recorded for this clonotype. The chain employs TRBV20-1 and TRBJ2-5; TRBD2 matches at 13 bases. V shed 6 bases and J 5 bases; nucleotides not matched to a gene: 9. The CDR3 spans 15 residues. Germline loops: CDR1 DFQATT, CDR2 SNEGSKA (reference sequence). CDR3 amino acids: CSAPTSGRARETQYF. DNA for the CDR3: TGCAGTGCCCCTACTAGCGGGAGGGCCAGGGAGACCCAGTACTTC.

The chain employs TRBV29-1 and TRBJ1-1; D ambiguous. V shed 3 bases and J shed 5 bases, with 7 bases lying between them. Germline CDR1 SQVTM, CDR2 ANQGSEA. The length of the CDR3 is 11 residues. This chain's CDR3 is CSVEGRTEAFF. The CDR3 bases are TGCAGCGTTGAGGGTAGGACTGAAGCTTTCTTT.

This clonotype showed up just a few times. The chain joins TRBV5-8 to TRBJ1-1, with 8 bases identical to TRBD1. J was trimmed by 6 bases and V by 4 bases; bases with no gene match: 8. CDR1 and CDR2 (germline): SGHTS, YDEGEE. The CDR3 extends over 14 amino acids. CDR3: CASSRDRSWAEAFF. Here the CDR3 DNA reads TGTGCCAGCAGCCGGGACAGGTCATGGGCTGAAGCTTTCTTT.

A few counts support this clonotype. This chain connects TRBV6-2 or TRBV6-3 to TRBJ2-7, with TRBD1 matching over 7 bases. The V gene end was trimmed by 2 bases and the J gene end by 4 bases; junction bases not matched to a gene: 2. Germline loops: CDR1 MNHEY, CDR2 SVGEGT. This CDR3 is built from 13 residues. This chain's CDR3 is CASSYGTEYEQYF. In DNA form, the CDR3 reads TGTGCCAGCAGTTACGGGACAGAATACGAGCAGTACTTC.

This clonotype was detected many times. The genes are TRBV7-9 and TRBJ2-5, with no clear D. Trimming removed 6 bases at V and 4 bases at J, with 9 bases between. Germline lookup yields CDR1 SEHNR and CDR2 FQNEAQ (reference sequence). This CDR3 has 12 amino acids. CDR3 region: CASRVSLETQYF. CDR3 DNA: TGTGCCAGCAGAGTTAGCCTAGAGACCCAGTACTTC.

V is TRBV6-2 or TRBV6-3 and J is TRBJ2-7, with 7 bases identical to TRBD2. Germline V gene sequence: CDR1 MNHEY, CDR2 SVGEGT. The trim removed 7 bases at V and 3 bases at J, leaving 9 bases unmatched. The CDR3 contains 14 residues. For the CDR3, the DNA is TGTGCCAGCACCTCTCCGCTAGCGGACTACGAGCAGTACGTC. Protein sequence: CASTSPLADYEQYV.

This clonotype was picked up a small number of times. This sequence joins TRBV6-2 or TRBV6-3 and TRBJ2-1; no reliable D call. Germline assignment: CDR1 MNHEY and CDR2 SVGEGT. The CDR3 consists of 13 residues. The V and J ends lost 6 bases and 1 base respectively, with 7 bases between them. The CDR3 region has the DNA TGTGCCAGCAGCGCGCAGTCCTACAATGAGCAGTTCTTC. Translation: CASSAQSYNEQFF.

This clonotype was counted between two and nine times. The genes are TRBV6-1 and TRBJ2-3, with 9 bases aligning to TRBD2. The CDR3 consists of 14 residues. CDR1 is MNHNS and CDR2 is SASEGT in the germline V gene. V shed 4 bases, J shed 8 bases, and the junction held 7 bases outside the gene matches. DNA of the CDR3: TGTGCCAGCAGTGGACTAGCGGACTCTGGTACGCAGTATTTT. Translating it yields CASSGLADSGTQYF.

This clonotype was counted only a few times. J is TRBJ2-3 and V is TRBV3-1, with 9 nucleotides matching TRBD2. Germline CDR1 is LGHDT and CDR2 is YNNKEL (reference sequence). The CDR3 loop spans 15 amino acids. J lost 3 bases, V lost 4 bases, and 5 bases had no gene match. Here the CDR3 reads CASSRDLAGTDTQYF. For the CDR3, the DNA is TGTGCCAGCAGCCGTGATCTAGCGGGAACAGATACGCAGTATTTT.

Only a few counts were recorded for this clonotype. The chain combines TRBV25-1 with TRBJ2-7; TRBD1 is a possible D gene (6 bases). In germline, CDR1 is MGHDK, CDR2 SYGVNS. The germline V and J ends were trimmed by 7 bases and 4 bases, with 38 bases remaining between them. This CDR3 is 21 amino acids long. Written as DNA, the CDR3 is TGTGCCAGCAACCGTAGGACAGTCGTCCTCTCCGGTCCGCTCCTTGTATACGAGCAGTACGTC. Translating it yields CASNRRTVVLSGPLLVYEQYV.

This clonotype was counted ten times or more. The CDR3 region has the DNA TGCAGTGCTAGAACCTTAGCGGGTGACACAGATACGCAGTATTTT. It encodes CSARTLAGDTDTQYF. The genes are TRBV20-1 and TRBJ2-3, with 7 bases aligning to TRBD2. V lost 2 bases to trimming and J lost 2 bases; unmatched junction nucleotides: 7. CDR1 is DFQATT and CDR2 is SNEGSKA in the germline V gene (reference sequence). The length of the CDR3 is 15 residues.

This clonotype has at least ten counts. CDR3 protein: CASSANRGDGYTF. CDR3 in DNA: TGTGCCAGCTCAGCCAACAGGGGAGATGGCTACACCTTC. This chain uses TRBV18 with TRBJ1-2; 7 nucleotides line up with TRBD1. The CDR3 loop spans 13 amino acids. The trim removed 5 bases at V and 6 bases at J, leaving 6 bases unmatched. The germline CDR1 and CDR2 sequences are KGHSH and LQKENI. Using reference TRBV18 and TRBJ1-2 for the parts outside the CDR3, the full variable domain is NAGVMQNPRHLVRRRGQEARLRCSPMKGHSHVYWYRQLPEEGLKFMVYLQKENIIDESGMPKERFSAEFPKEGPSILRIQQVVRGDSAAYFCASSANRGDGYTFGSGTRLTVV.

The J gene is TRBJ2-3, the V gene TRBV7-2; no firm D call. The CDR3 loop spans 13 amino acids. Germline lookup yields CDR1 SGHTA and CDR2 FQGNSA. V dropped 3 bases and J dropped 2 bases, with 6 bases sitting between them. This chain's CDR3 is CASSFWDTDTQYF. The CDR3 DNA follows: TGTGCCAGCAGCTTTTGGGACACAGATACGCAGTATTTT.

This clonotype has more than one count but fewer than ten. CDR3 bases: TGCAGTGCTAGCGGCGGGAGAAACAATGAGCAGTTCTTC. Amino acids: CSASGGRNNEQFF. The J gene is TRBJ2-1, the V gene TRBV20-1, with 7 bases that match TRBD2. Germline V CDR1 and CDR2: DFQATT, SNEGSKA (reference sequence). This CDR3 is built from 13 residues. Unmatched junction bases numbered 4, after V lost 3 bases and J lost 5 bases.

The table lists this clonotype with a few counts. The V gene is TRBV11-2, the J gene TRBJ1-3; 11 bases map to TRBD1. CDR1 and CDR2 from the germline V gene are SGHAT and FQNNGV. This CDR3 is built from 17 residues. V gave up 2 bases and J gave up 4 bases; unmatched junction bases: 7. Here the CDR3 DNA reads TGTGCCAGCAGCTTATTCGGACAGGGGGCTTCGGGAAACACCATATATTTT. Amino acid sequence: CASSLFGQGASGNTIYF.

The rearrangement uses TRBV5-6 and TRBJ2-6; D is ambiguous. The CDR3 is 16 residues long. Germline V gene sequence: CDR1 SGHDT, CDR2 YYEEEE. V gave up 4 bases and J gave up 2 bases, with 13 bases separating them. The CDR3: CASSELDPAGANVLTF. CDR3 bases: TGTGCCAGCAGCGAATTGGACCCGGCTGGGGCCAACGTCCTGACTTTC.